This TCR beta chain was recovered during a study of cytomegalovirus exposure and HLA in healthy donors. General study results and limits: Follow-up analysis seemed to connect common viral pathogens with several of the most significant clusters identified. In a later analysis, DRB1 alleles had the most associated TCRs; HLA-C alleles the fewest.

As for this clone: What it binds is not known.

This CDR3 contains 14 residues. V lost 3 bases, J lost 1 base, and 5 bases stayed unmatched. Per the germline V gene, CDR1 is GTSNPN and CDR2 is SVGIG (reference sequence). The study ran its PCR with 60 Vbeta and 13 Jbeta primers. The repertoire was sequenced with immunoSEQ multiplex PCR; TCRdb's copy has only in-frame clones and lacks some. This table holds under 200,000 clones, roughly 87% found once. The donors, nominally healthy at sampling, likely had unrecorded immune exposures. V is TRBV30 and J is TRBJ2-7; 8 bases are shared with TRBD2. This TCR came from a woman aged 50 to 65 in good health and CMV-seronegative. Input material: PBMCs. Here the CDR3 reads CAWRTGRGSYEQYF. The CDR3 nucleotides read TGTGCCTGGAGAACCGGGAGGGGATCCTACGAGCAGTACTTC.